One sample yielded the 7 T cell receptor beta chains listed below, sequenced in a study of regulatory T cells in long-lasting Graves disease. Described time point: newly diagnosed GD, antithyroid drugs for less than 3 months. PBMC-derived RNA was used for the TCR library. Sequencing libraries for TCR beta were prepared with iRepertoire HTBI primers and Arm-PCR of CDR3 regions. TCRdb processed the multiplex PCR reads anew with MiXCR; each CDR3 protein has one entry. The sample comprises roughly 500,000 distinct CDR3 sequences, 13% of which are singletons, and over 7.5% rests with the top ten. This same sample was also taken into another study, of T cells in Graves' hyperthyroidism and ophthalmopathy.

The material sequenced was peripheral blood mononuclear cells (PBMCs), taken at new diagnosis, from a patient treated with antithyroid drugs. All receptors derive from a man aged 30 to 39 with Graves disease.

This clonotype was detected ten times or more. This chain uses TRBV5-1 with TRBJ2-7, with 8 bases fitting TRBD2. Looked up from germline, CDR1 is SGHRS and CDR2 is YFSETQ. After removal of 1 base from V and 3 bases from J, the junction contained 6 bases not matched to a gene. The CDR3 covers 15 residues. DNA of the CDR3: TGCGCCAGCAGCTTGACGGGAGGGACTATCTACGAGCAGTACTTC. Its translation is CASSLTGGTIYEQYF.

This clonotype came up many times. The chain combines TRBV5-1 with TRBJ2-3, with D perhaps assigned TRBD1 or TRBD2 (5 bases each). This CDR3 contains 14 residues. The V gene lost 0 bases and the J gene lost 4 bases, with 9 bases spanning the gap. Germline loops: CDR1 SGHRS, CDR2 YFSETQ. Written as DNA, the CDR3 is TGCGCCAGCAGCTTGGGTCGAGGGGCAGATACGCAGTATTTT. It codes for CASSLGRGADTQYF. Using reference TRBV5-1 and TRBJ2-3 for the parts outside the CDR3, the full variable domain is KAGVTQTPRYLIKTRGQQVTLSCSPISGHRSVSWYQQTPGQGLQFLFEYFSETQRNKGNFPGRFSGRQFSNSRSEMNVSTLELGDSALYLCASSLGRGADTQYFGPGTRLTVL.

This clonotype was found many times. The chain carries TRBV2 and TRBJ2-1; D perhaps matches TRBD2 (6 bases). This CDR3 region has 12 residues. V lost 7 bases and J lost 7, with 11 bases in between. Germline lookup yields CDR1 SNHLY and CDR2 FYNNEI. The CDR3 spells CASNRDLNEQFF. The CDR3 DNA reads TGTGCCAGCAACCGGGACTTAAATGAGCAGTTCTTC. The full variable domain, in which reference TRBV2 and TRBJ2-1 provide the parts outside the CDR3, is EPEVTQTPSHQVTQMGQEVILRCVPISNHLYFYWYRQILGQKVEFLVSFYNNEISEKSEIFDDQFSVERPDGSNFTLKIRSTKLEDSAMYFCASNRDLNEQFFGPGTRLTVL.

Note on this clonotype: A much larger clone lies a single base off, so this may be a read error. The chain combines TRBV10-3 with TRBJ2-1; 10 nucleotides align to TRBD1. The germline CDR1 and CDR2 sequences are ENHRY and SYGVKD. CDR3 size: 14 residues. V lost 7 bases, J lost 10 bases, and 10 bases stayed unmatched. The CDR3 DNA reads TGTGCCATCACCCGGGGCGGGACAGGGGCCGAGCAGTTCTTC. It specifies CAITRGGTGAEQFF.

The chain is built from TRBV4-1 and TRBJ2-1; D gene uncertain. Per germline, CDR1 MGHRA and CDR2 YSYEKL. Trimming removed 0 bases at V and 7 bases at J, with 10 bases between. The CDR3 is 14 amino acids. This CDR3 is CASSQDARENEQFF. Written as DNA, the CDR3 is TGCGCCAGCAGCCAAGATGCCCGAGAGAATGAGCAGTTCTTC.

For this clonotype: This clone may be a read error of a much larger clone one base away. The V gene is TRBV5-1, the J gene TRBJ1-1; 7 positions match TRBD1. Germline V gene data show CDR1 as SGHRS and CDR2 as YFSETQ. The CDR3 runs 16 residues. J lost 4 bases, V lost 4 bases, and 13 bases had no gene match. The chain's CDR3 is CASSPKVGTASTEAFF. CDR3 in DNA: TGCGCCAGCAGCCCCAAGGTCGGGACAGCGAGCACTGAAGCTTTCTTT.

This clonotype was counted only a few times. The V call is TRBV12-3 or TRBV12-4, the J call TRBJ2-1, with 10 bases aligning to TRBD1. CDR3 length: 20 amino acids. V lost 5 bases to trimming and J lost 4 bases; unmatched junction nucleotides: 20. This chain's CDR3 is CASSTMTGGKMRSYYNEQFF. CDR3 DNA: TGTGCCAGCAGTACCATGACAGGGGGCAAGATGCGGAGTTATTACAATGAGCAGTTCTTC.